This TCR beta chain was identified in a study of blood T cell repertoires in COVID-19. Across the whole study: Acute and convalescent COVID-19 specimens originated in the United States, Italy and Spain. Nucleic acid was either cDNA or gDNA, and it came from T cells, B-cell-depleted T cells, or PBMCs.

In the authors' workflow: Amplification with reference gene primers provided the estimates of nucleated cell counts. Profiled with immunoSEQ multiplex PCR; TCRdb holds only in-frame clones, not every one. D and trimming come from the DNA, and the V and J calls and clone size come from that table. Among fewer than 250,000 clones listed, more than 75% were seen once. The CDR3 is 13 amino acids. In germline, CDR1 is MNHEY, CDR2 SVGAGI. V was trimmed by 2 bases and J by 5 bases, leaving 9 bases between them. The sample comprised peripheral blood. This chain uses TRBV6-5 with TRBJ2-5, with no clear D. This receptor was identified in a man aged 55 to 70 with acute or convalescent COVID-19. CDR3 DNA sequence: TGTGCCAGCAGTTACAGTCAGAGGGAGACCCAGTACTTC. Encoded protein: CASSYSQRETQYF.